This section outlines one T cell receptor beta chain sequence together with its context. Its specificity is unknown. The sample belongs to a study of cytomegalovirus exposure and HLA in healthy donors. Study-level information: The 120 validation repertoires and the 666 first-cohort repertoires shared a platform, a later analysis reported.

The CDR3 is made up of 16 amino acids. General study findings and limits: The classifier reportedly diagnosed cytomegalovirus status with high specificity and sensitivity.

Profiling relied on immunoSEQ multiplex PCR, and the TCRdb table lists in-frame clones only, not all of them. The table shows some 150,000 clones, with 88% occurring only once. The genes are TRBV1 and TRBJ2-7; the table's D call of TRBD1 was not tested on the DNA. TRBV1 is marked as a pseudogene. The sequence was obtained from a man aged 18 to 35 in good health and CMV-seronegative. Material for sequencing was PBMCs. The CDR3 nucleotides read TGCACCAGCAGCCAAGATCCTCCGGACATTACCTACGAGCAGTACTTC. Amino acid sequence: CTSSQDPPDITYEQYF.